The entry that follows covers one TCR beta chain sequence. The germline V and J ends were trimmed by 2 bases and 1 base, with 21 bases remaining between them. Germline CDR1 is MGHRA and CDR2 is YSYEKL. The CDR3 spans 18 residues. The sample originates from a study of blood T cell repertoires in COVID-19. Looking at the study overall: The United States, Italy and Spain were the sources of the acute and convalescent COVID-19 samples. From T cells, B-cell-depleted T cells, or PBMCs came the material, which was cDNA or gDNA.

In the authors' workflow: The authors estimated nucleated cell counts from reference gene primer amplification. The data were produced by immunoSEQ multiplex PCR, yet TCRdb's version contains in-frame clones alone and is incomplete. That table gives V, J and clone size, and the DNA gave D and trimming. The table records a few hundred thousand clones, under 90% of them present only once. The gene calls are TRBV4-1 and TRBJ2-7; D is possibly TRBD2 (7 bases). The specimen was peripheral blood. The origin of this receptor is a woman aged 55-75 years who had recovered from COVID-19. CDR3 nucleotides: TGCGCCAGCAGCCAACCTCTTGGGGGGGGCGTTCGTTCCTACGAGCAGTACTTC. Its protein product is CASSQPLGGGVRSYEQYF.